The TCR beta chain under discussion was sequenced for a study of blood T cell repertoires in COVID-19. Study information: The origin of the acute and convalescent COVID-19 samples was the United States, Italy and Spain. T cells, B-cell-depleted T cells, or PBMCs supplied cDNA or gDNA.

Per the study methods: The authors estimated nucleated cell counts from reference gene primer amplification. The protocol was immunoSEQ multiplex PCR, while the TCRdb copy is restricted to in-frame clones and leaves out a portion. The D gene and trimming were derived from the DNA, and the V and J assignments and clone size from that table. The sample has about 190,000 clones, more than 60% seen once; the top ten hold approximately 13%. Germline values: CDR1 SEHNR, CDR2 FQNEAQ (reference sequence). The CDR3 runs to 13 residues. V was clipped by 6 bases and J by 9 bases; unmatched bases: 5. This receptor was taken from a woman between 50 and 59 years old with acute or convalescent COVID-19. Sequencing was carried out using peripheral blood. The rearrangement links TRBV7-9 to TRBJ2-7, with 13 bases matching TRBD2. CDR3 nucleotides: TGTGCCAGCAGACTAGCGGGAGGGCCTCGGCAGTACTTC. Amino acid sequence: CASRLAGGPRQYF.